The rows below give T cell receptor beta chains drawn from one sample of a study of T-cell reconstitution after alpha-beta-depleted transplantation in children. MiXCR was run by TCRdb on the PCR reads, yielding one entry per CDR3 protein. The sample yields roughly 500,000 distinct CDR3 sequences, approximately 16% seen once. This specimen was PBMCs from the stem cell graft donor, taken from the stem cell graft. These receptors were taken from a human donor who donated a stem cell graft to a child with acute lymphoblastic leukemia. CDR3s leave out the opening cysteine and the closing phenylalanine or tryptophan.

v_gene,len,CDR3aa
TRBV9,12,ASSASGGSYEQY
TRBV29-1,12,SATSGSSNYGYT
TRBV3-1,10,ASSHHLAPLH
TRBV5-1,10,ASGLEAGELF
TRBV6-5,12,ASSYEGVMGTQY
TRBV5-1,15,ASSNGTSGRLAYEQY
TRBV9,13,ASSVSAGPREAQY
TRBV5-1,13,ASTLGGRSADTQY
TRBV29-1,10,SAGKSQETQY
TRBV12-3/TRBV12-4,13,ASSRGTGRVAEAF
TRBV14,14,ASSHYRVLAAIGYT
TRBV18,14,ASSPLSTGDNQPQH
TRBV5-5,13,ASSLGLVSPETQY
TRBV6-1,13,ASRRDSISNTEAF
TRBV12-3/TRBV12-4,10,ASSWEGSEQF
TRBV7-3,13,ASSLNGRADYEQY
TRBV12-3/TRBV12-4,17,ASSFWGADLDKLTGTQY
TRBV5-1,13,ASSPGIEGIQPQH
TRBV7-9,15,ASSLEIRTGVYNEQF
TRBV5-5,14,ASSQGGSGSADTQY
TRBV5-1,12,ASSLEGGHTEAF
TRBV12-3/TRBV12-4,13,ASRFPGQGYNEQF
TRBV5-1,13,ASSRGRAFAGELF
TRBV13,14,ASSFITGVLTDTQY
TRBV18,14,ASSRGLAGDWNEQF
TRBV4-2,13,ASSQGLAANYEQY
TRBV12-3/TRBV12-4,9,ASSSRNTIY
TRBV5-1,11,ASSLGRDQPQH
TRBV12-3/TRBV12-4,14,ASNQRTGGDTGELF
TRBV5-1,14,ASSVGQGASQETQY
TRBV29-1,13,SVAGGGDGVDEQF
TRBV28,12,ASSLGTSGDEQF
TRBV29-1,14,SAINRGQGVTGELF
TRBV13,12,ASTEGQGDQPQH
TRBV3-1,14,ASSLPPLSSGNTIY
TRBV12-3/TRBV12-4,11,ASSNRVWNEQF
TRBV7-9,11,ASSPLRPDTQY
TRBV14,15,ASSQPDRTLGGYGYT
TRBV28,14,ASRPTGAGMNTEAF
TRBV29-1,13,SAVGQGTRNTEAF
TRBV6-1,13,ASPILAGDNNEQF
TRBV29-1,12,SVDPQGLSYEQY
TRBV7-3,12,ASSFSGAGETQY
TRBV14,12,ASSREITGNGYT
TRBV11-2,13,ASSLRGLAIDTQY
TRBV5-1,16,ASSMTPYGRKMNTEAF
TRBV20-1,12,SAIGLAGGYEQY
TRBV6-1,13,ASSPRGQAYNEQF
TRBV7-3,13,ASSPVGLGTDTQY
TRBV19,11,ASSIHPNNEQF
TRBV15,14,ATSRGQGAETDTQY
TRBV5-1,11,ASSFGGGNEQF
TRBV5-5,13,ASSWSGQGAQPQH
TRBV19,12,ASSTDLESYEQY
TRBV25-1,9,ASGTSYEQY
TRBV7-9,13,ASSLELAIYNEQF
TRBV11-2,14,ASSLEPPGNQETQY
TRBV5-5,13,ASSLEGASYNEQF